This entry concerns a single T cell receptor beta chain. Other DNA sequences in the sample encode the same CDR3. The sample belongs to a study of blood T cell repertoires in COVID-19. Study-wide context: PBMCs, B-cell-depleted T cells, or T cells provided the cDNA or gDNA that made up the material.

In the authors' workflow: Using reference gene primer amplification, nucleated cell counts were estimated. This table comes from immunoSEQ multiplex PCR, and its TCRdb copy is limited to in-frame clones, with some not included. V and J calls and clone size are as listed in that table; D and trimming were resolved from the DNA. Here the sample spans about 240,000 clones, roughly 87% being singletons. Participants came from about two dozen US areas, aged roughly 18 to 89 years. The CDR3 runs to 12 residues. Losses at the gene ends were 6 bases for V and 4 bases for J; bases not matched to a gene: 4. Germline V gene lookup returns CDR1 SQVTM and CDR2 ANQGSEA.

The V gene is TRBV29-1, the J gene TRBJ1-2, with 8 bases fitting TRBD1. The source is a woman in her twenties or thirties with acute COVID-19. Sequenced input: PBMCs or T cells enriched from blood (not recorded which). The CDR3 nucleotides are TGCAGCGTGAGACAGGGGACCTATGGCTACACCTTC. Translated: CSVRQGTYGYTF.